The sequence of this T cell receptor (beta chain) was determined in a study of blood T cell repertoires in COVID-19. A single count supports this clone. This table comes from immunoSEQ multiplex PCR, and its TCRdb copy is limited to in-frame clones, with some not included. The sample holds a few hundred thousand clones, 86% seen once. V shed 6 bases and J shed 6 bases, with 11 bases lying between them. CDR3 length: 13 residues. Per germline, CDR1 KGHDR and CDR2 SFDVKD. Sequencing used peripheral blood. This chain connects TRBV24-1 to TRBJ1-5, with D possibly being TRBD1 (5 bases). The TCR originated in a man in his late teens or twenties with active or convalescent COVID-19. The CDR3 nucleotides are TGTGCCACCAGTCAGGGTATTTCTCAGCCCCAGCATTTT. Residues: CATSQGISQPQHF.